Presented here are 29 T cell receptor beta chains from one specimen sequenced in a study of blood T cells in healthy people across ages. The authors ran a second PCR of 7 to 11 cycles using a sample-barcoded 5' primer and a J-beta primer mix. From the 5' RACE reads, TCRdb called clonotypes with MiXCR, one entry per CDR3 protein. The sample includes around 780,000 distinct CDR3 sequences, roughly three fifths of them seen just once. Source material: blood. These receptors all stem from a man aged 35 to 55 in good health.

The chain carries TRBV11-1 and TRBJ2-2; D might be TRBD1 (6 bases). Trimming took 1 base from V and 6 from J, leaving 39 bases between them. The CDR3 totals 24 residues. Per germline, CDR1 SGHAT and CDR2 FQDESV (reference sequence). The CDR3 sequence: CASSLDFLARSSPQGIHDSGELFF. In DNA, the CDR3 is TGTGCCAGCAGCTTAGATTTCTTAGCCAGGAGTTCACCGCAGGGGATACACGACTCCGGGGAGCTGTTTTTT.

The chain links TRBV28 to TRBJ2-3; no definite D call. CDR1 and CDR2 (germline): MDHEN, SYDVKM. V shed 6 bases and J shed 7 bases, with 29 bases lying between them. CDR3 size: 18 residues. CDR3 region: CASSPTATSVLPKNTQYF. In nucleotides, the CDR3 is TGTGCCAGCAGCCCGACCGCTACCTCCGTTCTCCCCAAAAATACGCAGTATTTT. Based on the CDR3 plus reference TRBV28 and TRBJ2-3, the full variable domain is DVKVTQSSRYLVKRTGEKVFLECVQDMDHENMFWYRQDPGLGLRLIYFSYDVKMKEKGDIPEGYSVSREKKERFSLILESASTNQTSMYLCASSPTATSVLPKNTQYFGPGTRLTVL.

The rearrangement links TRBV5-1 to TRBJ1-4, with D possibly being TRBD1 (5 bases). The CDR3 spans 15 residues. V was pared by 2 bases and J by 6 bases, with 14 bases between. Germline V gene data show CDR1 as SGHRS and CDR2 as YFSETQ. CDR3 DNA: TGCGCCAGCAGCTTAGGGGTACCACCGGATGAAAAACTGTTTTTT. Its protein is CASSLGVPPDEKLFF. Looking up the rest from reference TRBV5-1 and TRBJ1-4 gives the full variable domain: KAGVTQTPRYLIKTRGQQVTLSCSPISGHRSVSWYQQTPGQGLQFLFEYFSETQRNKGNFPGRFSGRQFSNSRSEMNVSTLELGDSALYLCASSLGVPPDEKLFFGSGTQLSVL.

The table lists this clonotype with a few counts. The V and J genes are TRBV2 and TRBJ1-5; 10 bases line up with TRBD1. CDR1 is SNHLY and CDR2 is FYNNEI in the germline V gene. The CDR3 contains 14 residues. V trimming: 6 bases; J trimming: 2 bases; junction bases outside the gene matches: 1. CDR3 coding DNA: TGTGCCAGCAGAGGGACAGGGGGCAATCAGCCCCAGCATTTT. Its protein is CASRGTGGNQPQHF.

This chain's CDR3 is CASSPGTDDQPQHF. CDR3 DNA: TGTGCCAGCAGCCCTGGGACAGATGATCAGCCCCAGCATTTT. V usage is TRBV12-3 or TRBV12-4 and J usage is TRBJ1-5; TRBD1 matches 7 bases. The junction had 7 bases not matched to a gene; V was cut back by 6 bases and J by 5 bases. The CDR3 extends over 14 amino acids.

This chain connects TRBV24-1 to TRBJ1-2; 7 bases match TRBD1. Germline CDR1 is KGHDR and CDR2 is SFDVKD. CDR3 length: 17 amino acids. J gave up 2 bases and V 2 bases, and 10 bases lay outside the gene matches. The CDR3 loop reads CATSDSEGTALNYGYTF. The DNA for the CDR3 is TGTGCCACCAGTGATTCGGAGGGGACAGCTTTGAACTATGGCTACACCTTC.

The V and J genes are TRBV20-1 and TRBJ2-5; unclear D gene. The J call may be faulty, since TRBJ2-7 better matches the DNA end. The CDR3 has 12 residues. CDR1 is DFQATT, CDR2 SNEGSKA, per germline (reference sequence). In nucleotides, the CDR3 is TGCAGTGCTAGAGAAACCGGCTACGAGCAGTACTTC. Its protein product is CSARETGYEQYF.

J is TRBJ2-5 and V is TRBV12-3 or TRBV12-4; D possibly corresponds to TRBD2 (6 bases). Between the trimmed V and J ends, which lost 6 bases and 11 bases, there was a span of 16 bases. The CDR3 covers 12 residues. This CDR3 reads CASSSHRREQYF. Here the CDR3 DNA reads TGTGCCAGCAGCTCCCACCGTCGGGAGCAGTACTTC.

The rearrangement links TRBV9 to TRBJ2-1; 8 bases are shared with TRBD2. The CDR3 contains 19 residues. Per germline, CDR1 SGDLS and CDR2 YYNGEE. V gave up 0 bases and J gave up 9 bases; unmatched junction bases: 20. The CDR3 here is CASSVEPLARSGSLGEQFF. The CDR3 region has the DNA TGTGCCAGCAGCGTAGAGCCTTTGGCCCGGAGCGGGAGTTTAGGTGAGCAGTTCTTC.

The V gene is TRBV15, the J gene TRBJ1-6; D possibly corresponds to TRBD1 (6 bases). With 5 bases removed from V and 0 bases from J, the gap between germline ends came to 14 bases. This CDR3 comprises 17 residues. Per the germline V gene, CDR1 is LNHNV and CDR2 is YYDKDF (reference sequence). The CDR3 coding sequence is TGTGCCACCAGCCTCAAGCAGGGGAGCTCCTATAATTCACCCCTCCACTTT. It codes for CATSLKQGSSYNSPLHF.

V and J are TRBV7-2 and TRBJ2-3, with D possibly being TRBD1 (5 bases). This CDR3 region has 12 residues. The germline CDR1 and CDR2 sequences are SGHTA and FQGNSA. V lost 4 bases, J lost 11 bases, and 13 bases lay in between. CDR3 amino acids: CASSSGQVWQYF. CDR3 DNA sequence: TGTGCCAGCAGCTCAGGGCAAGTGTGGCAGTATTTT.

The chain joins TRBV28 to TRBJ2-5; D gene unclear. The CDR3 is 15 residues long. Trimming took off 5 bases at V and 4 bases at J, with 17 bases between the two ends. The germline V gene encodes CDR1 MDHEN and CDR2 SYDVKM. CDR3 nucleotide sequence: TGTGCCAGCAGTGGGTTAGCCGCAGCTGTAGAGACCCAGTACTTC. Translation gives CASSGLAAAVETQYF.

This chain connects TRBV20-1 to TRBJ2-3; perhaps TRBD2 as D (6 bases). The CDR3 loop spans 15 amino acids. V lost 3 bases and J lost 3, with 16 bases in between. Germline CDR1 and CDR2: DFQATT and SNEGSKA (reference sequence). The chain's CDR3 is CSARNRDLITDTQYF. As DNA, the CDR3 is TGCAGTGCTAGGAACCGGGACTTAATTACAGATACGCAGTATTTT.

This clonotype showed up just a few times. V is TRBV7-2 and J is TRBJ1-5; D gene ambiguous. Per the germline V gene, CDR1 is SGHTA and CDR2 is FQGNSA. Deletions cut 2 bases from V and 2 bases from J, with 4 bases between. The CDR3 is 13 amino acids. The CDR3 protein is CASSLSGNQPQHF. Here the CDR3 DNA reads TGTGCCAGCAGCTTATCAGGCAATCAGCCCCAGCATTTT.

This rearrangement joins TRBV6-2 or TRBV6-3 to TRBJ2-3, with 9 bases lining up with TRBD2. This CDR3 comprises 16 residues. CDR1 and CDR2 from the germline V gene are MNHEY and SVGEGT. V shed 2 bases and J 4 bases; nucleotides not matched to a gene: 7. Here the CDR3 reads CASSYGSGSKADTQYF. The CDR3, as DNA: TGTGCCAGCAGTTACGGTAGCGGGAGTAAGGCAGATACGCAGTATTTT.

Here the CDR3 DNA reads TGTGCCAGCGGCCATGAACAGGGGGGTGGCTACACCTTC. Its translation: CASGHEQGGGYTF. The chain recombines TRBV7-2 with TRBJ1-2, with 8 nucleotides matching TRBD1. V was pared by 8 bases and J by 7 bases, with 9 bases of the junction left unmatched. This CDR3 has 13 amino acids. Per germline, CDR1 SGHTA and CDR2 FQGNSA.

The chain has TRBV12-3 or TRBV12-4 and TRBJ2-5; D is unresolved. Trimming stripped 7 bases from V and 11 bases from J, with 17 bases between. The CDR3 spans 12 residues. The CDR3 protein is CASTLRSFLQYF. CDR3 nucleotides: TGTGCCAGCACCCTACGTAGCTTTTTGCAGTACTTC.

The CDR3 reads CASSPDGLAVSTDTQYF. In DNA, the CDR3 is TGTGCCAGCAGCCCCGACGGACTAGCGGTTAGCACAGATACGCAGTATTTT. The chain links TRBV11-3 to TRBJ2-3; 10 bases agree with TRBD2. CDR3 length equals 17 residues. Germline V gene sequence: CDR1 SGHNT, CDR2 YENEEA. The V segment lost 5 bases and the J segment 0 bases; nucleotides outside the gene matches: 8. The full variable domain, its missing parts supplied by reference TRBV11-3 and TRBJ2-3, is EAGVVQSPRYKIIEKKQPVAFWCNPISGHNTLYWYLQNLGQGPELLIRYENEEAVDDSQLPKDRFSAERLKGVDSTLKIQPAELGDSAVYLCASSPDGLAVSTDTQYFGPGTRLTVL.

The chain carries TRBV7-2 and TRBJ1-5; 7 bases line up with TRBD1. The germline V gene has CDR1 SGHTA and CDR2 FQGNSA. The junction had 12 bases not matched to a gene; V was cut back by 6 bases and J by 7 bases. The CDR3 covers 15 residues. CDR3 sequence: CASSRQGTAGQPQHF. In nucleotides, the CDR3 is TGTGCCAGCAGTCGACAGGGTACGGCTGGGCAGCCCCAGCATTTT.

The gene calls are TRBV6-2 or TRBV6-3 and TRBJ2-1; D is perhaps TRBD1 (5 bases). V lost 4 bases, J lost 1 base, and 11 bases lay in between. The CDR3 totals 15 residues. From germline, CDR1 is MNHEY and CDR2 SVGEGT. The CDR3 is CASSFQGTSYNEQFF. CDR3 in DNA: TGTGCCAGCAGTTTTCAGGGCACGTCCTACAATGAGCAGTTCTTC.

The chain couples TRBV28 to TRBJ1-1; TRBD1 matches at 9 bases. In germline, CDR1 is MDHEN, CDR2 SYDVKM. The CDR3 sequence is 16 residues long. Trimming cost V 4 bases and J 1 base; bases outside gene matches: 7. Here the CDR3 DNA reads TGTGCCAGCAGTTACGGACAGGGGCGCCGGAACACTGAAGCTTTCTTT. Encoded protein: CASSYGQGRRNTEAFF. The complete variable domain, with remaining parts taken from reference TRBV28 and TRBJ1-1, reads DVKVTQSSRYLVKRTGEKVFLECVQDMDHENMFWYRQDPGLGLRLIYFSYDVKMKEKGDIPEGYSVSREKKERFSLILESASTNQTSMYLCASSYGQGRRNTEAFFGQGTRLTVV.

The CDR3, as DNA: TGCAGTGCTGATACAGGGGGGTTCATGAACACTGAAGCTTTCTTT. Amino acid sequence: CSADTGGFMNTEAFF. The rearrangement links TRBV20-1 to TRBJ1-1, with TRBD1 identical over 8 bases. Trimming removed 5 bases from V and 0 bases from J; junction bases left unmatched: 8. In germline, CDR1 is DFQATT, CDR2 SNEGSKA (reference sequence). The CDR3 has 15 amino acids.

CDR3 coding DNA: TGTGCCAGCACTTGGGGCCGGGGGGATGAAAAACTGTTTTTT. The encoded protein is CASTWGRGDEKLFF. The chain is built from TRBV27 and TRBJ1-4, with D perhaps TRBD1 (5 bases). Germline-derived CDR1 and CDR2 are MNHEY and SMNVEV (reference sequence). CDR3 length equals 14 residues. V dropped 7 bases and J dropped 6 bases, with 15 bases sitting between them.

CDR3: CASLDRTAYNEQFF. The CDR3, as DNA: TGTGCCAGCCTAGACCGTACTGCATACAATGAGCAGTTCTTC. The chain carries TRBV12-3 or TRBV12-4 and TRBJ2-1; D gene unclear. The CDR3 has 14 residues. Trimming cost V 8 bases and J 4 bases, with 15 bases left between them.

This clonotype turned up a few times. The chain employs TRBV5-5 and TRBJ2-7; TRBD1 matches 10 bases. This CDR3 has 16 amino acids. V lost 4 bases, J lost 0 bases, and 7 bases stayed unmatched. CDR1 SGHKS and CDR2 YYEKEE come from the germline V gene (reference sequence). CDR3 sequence (DNA): TGTGCCAGCAGCCATGAACGACAGGGGGCCTCCTACGAGCAGTACTTC. It is translated as CASSHERQGASYEQYF.

The chain combines TRBV7-8 with TRBJ2-7, with D perhaps TRBD2 (5 bases). The J call may not be correct, given that the DNA end is closer to TRBJ2-5. The CDR3 runs 15 residues. Germline CDR1 is SGHVS and CDR2 is FQNEAQ. The CDR3 DNA reads TGTGCCAGCAGCTTAGGTCGAGATAGCGTAGAGACCCAGTACTTC. Protein: CASSLGRDSVETQYF.

This clonotype has a handful of counts. The chain joins TRBV5-1 to TRBJ1-6, with 9 positions matching TRBD1. The CDR3 is made up of 17 amino acids. V shed 2 bases and J 9 bases; nucleotides not matched to a gene: 12. The germline CDR1 and CDR2 sequences are SGHRS and YFSETQ. Here the CDR3 DNA reads TGCGCCAGCAGCTTACGACAGGGGGACTCTAAAGGTTCACCCCTCCACTTT. Its translation is CASSLRQGDSKGSPLHF.

V usage is TRBV10-3 and J usage is TRBJ2-5; TRBD1 aligns across 9 bases. After removal of 4 bases from V and 5 bases from J, the junction contained 5 bases not matched to a gene. The CDR3 extends over 14 amino acids. CDR1 is ENHRY, CDR2 SYGVKD, per germline. The CDR3 spells CAISGDRVRETQYF. Here the CDR3 DNA reads TGTGCCATCAGTGGGGACAGGGTTCGGGAGACCCAGTACTTC.

The chain joins TRBV20-1 to TRBJ1-2; D gene ambiguous. Germline lookup yields CDR1 DFQATT and CDR2 SNEGSKA (reference sequence). The CDR3 has 16 residues. V lost 5 bases, J lost 0 bases, and 19 bases lay in between. CDR3 coding DNA: TGCAGTGCTTACGGACCGCAAACCTTTTCTAACTATGGCTACACCTTC. Amino acids: CSAYGPQTFSNYGYTF.